The clone carrying this TCR beta chain has more than one count but fewer than ten. Antigen: not known. This entry belongs to a study of blood T cells in healthy people across ages. Study findings and constraints: Donor CMV status was unknown, possibly confounding expanded clonotype changes.

Together with a sample-barcoded 5' primer, a J-beta primer mix was included in a second PCR lasting about 7 to 11 cycles. A single record per CDR3 protein comes from TCRdb applying MiXCR to the 5' RACE reads. The data hold 1.5 million to 1.8 million distinct CDR3 sequences, with 40% to 45% observed a single time. V gave up 4 bases and J gave up 1 base, with 12 bases separating them. The CDR3 has 15 residues. The sequence came from a woman between 18 and 29 years old in good health. Material: blood. The chain combines TRBV12-3 or TRBV12-4 with TRBJ2-3, with D unresolved. CDR3 in DNA: TGTGCCAGCAGTTGTACCCCTTGGGGCACAGATACGCAGTATTTT. Translation: CASSCTPWGTDTQYF.